The clone carrying this T cell receptor (beta chain) was seen a handful of times. This record belongs to a study of OX40 agonist ivuxolimab in advanced cancers. The CDR3 extends over 12 amino acids. Looked up from germline, CDR1 is MGHRA and CDR2 is YSYEKL. V lost 9 bases, J lost 4 bases, and 3 bases stayed unmatched. Sequencing was performed with immunoSEQ multiplex PCR; in TCRdb, only in-frame clones are kept and a portion is missing. The sample records around 80,000 clones, around 80% being singletons. The sequence derives from an adult with an advanced solid tumor such as melanoma, head and neck, liver or kidney cancer. Sample: CD4+ or CD8+ T cells sorted from blood, taken in a trial of the OX40 agonist ivuxolimab. The genes are TRBV4-1 and TRBJ1-2; 9 bases align to TRBD1. CDR3 residues: CASGQGSYGYTF. Here the CDR3 DNA reads TGCGCCAGTGGACAGGGGTCCTATGGCTACACCTTC.